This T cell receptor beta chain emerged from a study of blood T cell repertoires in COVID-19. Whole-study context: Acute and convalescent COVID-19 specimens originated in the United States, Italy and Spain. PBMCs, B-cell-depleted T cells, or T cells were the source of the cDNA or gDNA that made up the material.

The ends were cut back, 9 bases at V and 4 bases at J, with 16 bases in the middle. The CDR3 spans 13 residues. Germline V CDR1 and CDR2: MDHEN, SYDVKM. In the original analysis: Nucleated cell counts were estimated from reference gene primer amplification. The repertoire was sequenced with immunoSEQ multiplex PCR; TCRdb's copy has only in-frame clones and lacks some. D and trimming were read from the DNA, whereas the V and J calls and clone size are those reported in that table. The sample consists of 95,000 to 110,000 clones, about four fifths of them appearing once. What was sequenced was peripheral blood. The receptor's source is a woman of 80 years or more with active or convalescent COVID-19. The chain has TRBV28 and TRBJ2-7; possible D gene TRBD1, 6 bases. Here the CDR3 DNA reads TGTGCCAGTTCCAGACAGGCGTATTACGAGCAGTACTTC. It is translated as CASSRQAYYEQYF.